The following is a TCR beta chain sequence with its context. The data derive from a study of blood T cell repertoires in COVID-19. Overall study: The United States, Italy and Spain provided the acute and convalescent COVID-19 samples. The analysed material was cDNA or gDNA that came from T cells, B-cell-depleted T cells, or PBMCs.

The CDR3 extends over 12 amino acids. Germline assignment: CDR1 MNHEY and CDR2 SVGEGT. The trim removed 6 bases at V and 4 bases at J, leaving 1 base unmatched. In the original analysis: Reference gene primer amplification in the assay estimated nucleated cell counts. The protocol was immunoSEQ multiplex PCR, while the TCRdb copy is restricted to in-frame clones and leaves out a portion. Clone size and V and J calls were adopted from that table, with D and trimming inferred from the DNA. The sample contains 250,000 to 300,000 clones, about 88% of which appear only once. The Seattle patients, enrolled during active infection, were followed longitudinally.

The receptor's source is a woman aged 60 to 75 with COVID-19, enrolled during active disease. The chain carries TRBV6-2 or TRBV6-3 and TRBJ1-2; 8 bases fit TRBD1. Material for sequencing was peripheral blood. The DNA of the CDR3 is TGTGCCAGCAGCGGGACAGGCTATGGCTACACCTTC. Translation gives CASSGTGYGYTF.